The clone carrying this T cell receptor (beta chain) was recorded many times. From germline, CDR1 is SGHKS and CDR2 YYEKEE (reference sequence). The CDR3 contains 12 residues. V lost 2 bases to trimming and J lost 5 bases, with 7 bases between them. TCRdb reprocessed the RT-PCR reads with MiXCR, giving one entry per CDR3 protein. The profile shows fewer than 800,000 distinct CDR3 sequences, around 14% of them singletons. This TCR was sampled from a female donor in good health, serving as a healthy control. Sample: memory CD4+ T cells from blood. The V and J genes are TRBV5-5 and TRBJ1-1; no firm D call. For the CDR3, the DNA is TGTGCCAGCAGCTTAGGGCAAACTGAAGCTTTCTTT. Its protein is CASSLGQTEAFF. Full variable domain (rest looked up from reference TRBV5-5 and TRBJ1-1): DAGVTQSPTHLIKTRGQQVTLRCSPISGHKSVSWYQQVLGQGPQFIFQYYEKEERGRGNFPDRFSARQFPNYSSELNVNALLLGDSALYLCASSLGQTEAFFGQGTRLTVV.